A single sample gave rise to the 22 T cell receptor beta chains below, sequenced in a study of blood T cell repertoires in COVID-19. Method: immunoSEQ multiplex PCR; TCRdb's copy keeps in-frame clones and lacks some. The sample has about 320,000 clones, 90% seen once; the top ten hold approximately 2.5%. The sequencing sample was made of PBMCs or T cells enriched from blood (not recorded which). These TCRs come from a man between 60 and 75 years old who had recovered from COVID-19.

This rearrangement joins TRBV7-2 to TRBJ1-5; D not resolved. This CDR3 comprises 12 residues. Germline V gene sequence: CDR1 SGHTA, CDR2 FQGNSA. V lost 5 bases and J 4 bases, leaving 6 bases between the germline ends. The CDR3 bases are TGTGCCAGCAGCCTTCTAAATCAGCCCCAGCATTTT. Its translation is CASSLLNQPQHF. Looking up the rest from reference TRBV7-2 and TRBJ1-5 gives the full variable domain: GAGVSQSPSNKVTEKGKDVELRCDPISGHTALYWYRQSLGQGLEFLIYFQGNSAPDKSGLPSDRFSAERTGGSVSTLTIQRTQQEDSAVYLCASSLLNQPQHFGDGTRLSIL.

The count of this clone is one. CDR3 protein: CASSLKLGPQGYTF. As DNA, the CDR3 is TGTGCCAGCAGCTTGAAGCTTGGGCCTCAGGGCTACACCTTC. The chain carries TRBV7-2 and TRBJ1-2; D gene ambiguous. Germline-derived CDR1 and CDR2 are SGHTA and FQGNSA. The V gene lost 3 bases and the J gene lost 8 bases, with 16 bases spanning the gap. The CDR3 covers 14 residues.

This chain links TRBV12-3 or TRBV12-4 with TRBJ2-3; D may be TRBD1 (6 bases). The CDR3 sequence is 13 residues long. Trimming stripped 7 bases from V and 2 bases from J, with 10 bases between. This chain's CDR3 is CASTAGVTDTQYF. The CDR3 nucleotides are TGTGCCAGCACGGCAGGGGTCACAGATACGCAGTATTTT.

The CDR3 DNA sequence: TGTGCCAGCAGCTTAGAACTGGACAGGGCTGGCTACACCTTC. Encoded protein: CASSLELDRAGYTF. This chain uses TRBV7-9 with TRBJ1-2, with 8 bases that match TRBD1. The V gene's germline CDR1 is SEHNR and CDR2 FQNEAQ (reference sequence). This CDR3 contains 14 residues. V shed 1 base, J shed 7 bases, and the junction held 5 bases outside the gene matches.

This clone was seen once. This rearrangement joins TRBV27 to TRBJ2-5, with 7 bases matching TRBD2. The CDR3 covers 17 residues. Trimming removed 6 bases from V and 1 base from J; junction bases left unmatched: 14. From germline, CDR1 is MNHEY and CDR2 SMNVEV (reference sequence). CDR3 protein: CASSPFLAAGGQETQYF. The CDR3 region has the DNA TGTGCCAGCAGCCCCTTCCTAGCGGCTGGGGGCCAAGAGACCCAGTACTTC.

The V and J genes are TRBV11-3 and TRBJ2-1; D gene ambiguous. Germline CDR1 SGHNT, CDR2 YENEEA. The CDR3 covers 18 residues. V was shortened by 1 base and J by 8 bases, with 24 bases between the two germline ends. CDR3: CASSLGLVRAEPTDEQFF. In nucleotides, the CDR3 is TGTGCCAGCAGCTTAGGTTTGGTCCGTGCGGAGCCGACGGATGAGCAGTTCTTC.

The V gene is TRBV5-1, the J gene TRBJ2-1; a possible D gene is TRBD2 (6 bases). The CDR3 sequence is 15 residues long. Looked up from germline, CDR1 is SGHRS and CDR2 is YFSETQ. The V end was cut by 5 bases, the J end by 3 bases, with 15 bases between. The DNA of the CDR3 is TGCGCCAGCAGTCCGACGGGGCGGGACTACAATGAGCAGTTCTTC. This sequence encodes CASSPTGRDYNEQFF.

This rearrangement joins TRBV6-5 to TRBJ1-1; tentative D call: TRBD1 (5 bases). The CDR3 sequence is 14 residues long. Deletions cut 7 bases from V and 4 bases from J, with 16 bases between. Germline V gene data show CDR1 as MNHEY and CDR2 as SVGAGI. The CDR3, as DNA: TGTGCCAGCATCCTATCTGGGGGGAGCACTGAAGCTTTCTTT. Translating it yields CASILSGGSTEAFF.

The V call is TRBV2, the J call TRBJ1-4; D is ambiguous. The germline CDR1 and CDR2 sequences are SNHLY and FYNNEI. CDR3 length equals 16 residues. Trimming cost V 7 bases and J 2 bases, with 17 bases left between them. DNA of the CDR3: TGTGCCAGCATTCAGGCCCCATTCGGTACTAATGAAAAACTGTTTTTT. Residues: CASIQAPFGTNEKLFF.

On this clone: The junction departs from germline at one end; a sequencing error may be responsible. The chain links TRBV7-7 to TRBJ2-1; D is possibly TRBD1 (6 bases). CDR1 is SSHAT, CDR2 FNYEAQ, per germline (reference sequence). The CDR3 is 13 residues long. The DNA of the CDR3 is TGTGCTAGCAGCACCGGGGACATCGGGGAACAGTTCTTC. Translated: CASSTGDIGEQFF.

The CDR3 protein is CASSFTGTSNQPQHF. The CDR3 DNA sequence: TGTGCCAGCAGCTTTACAGGGACAAGCAATCAGCCCCAGCATTTT. This chain joins TRBV5-5 and TRBJ1-5, with D possibly matching TRBD1 (6 bases). Trimming left V 2 bases short and J 1 base short, with 10 bases between. CDR3 length: 15 residues. CDR1 and CDR2 from the germline V gene are SGHKS and YYEKEE (reference sequence).

J is TRBJ2-6 and V is TRBV19, with 7 bases aligning to TRBD1. Germline V lookup: CDR1 LNHDA, CDR2 SQIVND (reference sequence). The CDR3 is 15 residues long. J gave up 1 base and V 5 bases, and 2 bases lay outside the gene matches. The CDR3 loop is CASSRQGSGANVLTF. DNA for the CDR3: TGTGCCAGTAGTCGACAGGGTTCTGGGGCCAACGTCCTGACTTTC.

The rearrangement links TRBV4-3 to TRBJ2-7, with D tentatively TRBD2 (6 bases). The length of the CDR3 is 14 residues. Looked up from germline, CDR1 is LGHNA and CDR2 is YSLEER. V shed 2 bases and J shed 7 bases, with 15 bases lying between them. For the CDR3, the DNA is TGCGCCAGCAGCCAACGGGACTCCCCGGGAGAGCAGTACTTC. Protein sequence: CASSQRDSPGEQYF.

The chain recombines TRBV27 with TRBJ1-5; TRBD1 matches 7 bases. The V segment lost 7 bases and the J segment 0 bases; nucleotides outside the gene matches: 6. Germline V lookup: CDR1 MNHEY, CDR2 SMNVEV (reference sequence). CDR3 length equals 15 residues. In nucleotides, the CDR3 is TGTGCCAGCACCAAACAGGGGAATAGCAATCAGCCCCAGCATTTT. Amino acid sequence: CASTKQGNSNQPQHF.

The chain couples TRBV5-4 to TRBJ2-7, with 7 bases aligning to TRBD2. CDR1 and CDR2 (germline): SGHNT, YYREEE (reference sequence). The V gene end was trimmed by 0 bases and the J gene end by 4 bases; junction bases not matched to a gene: 4. CDR3 length: 14 amino acids. CDR3 protein: CASSLEAGEYEQYF. Written as DNA, the CDR3 is TGTGCCAGCAGCTTGGAGGCGGGGGAGTACGAGCAGTACTTC.

The V gene is TRBV5-1, the J gene TRBJ2-7; TRBD1 aligns across 10 bases. V shed 4 bases and J 3 bases; nucleotides not matched to a gene: 4. Germline-derived CDR1 and CDR2 are SGHRS and YFSETQ. The CDR3 is made up of 14 amino acids. The CDR3 region has the DNA TGCGCCAGCAGCCCGGGACAGGGGATCTACGAGCAGTACTTC. This encodes CASSPGQGIYEQYF.

V is TRBV6-5 and J is TRBJ1-5; 11 bases are a match to TRBD1. The germline CDR1 and CDR2 sequences are MNHEY and SVGAGI. CDR3 length: 13 amino acids. Here the CDR3 DNA reads TGTGGAGCCGGGACAGGGGGTGGTCAGCCCCAGCATTTT. Protein: CGAGTGGGQPQHF.

The J gene is TRBJ2-5, the V gene TRBV24-1, with TRBD2 matching 11 bases. The CDR3 sequence is 18 residues long. J gave up 2 bases and V 4 bases, and 11 bases lay outside the gene matches. The germline V gene encodes CDR1 KGHDR and CDR2 SFDVKD. For the CDR3, the DNA is TGTGCCACCAGTGACCCCGGGACTAGCGGCGCTTTTCAAGAGACCCAGTACTTC. It is translated as CATSDPGTSGAFQETQYF.

In its sample, this clone was seen a few times. The chain carries TRBV19 and TRBJ2-5; 8 bases match TRBD1. The germline V gene encodes CDR1 LNHDA and CDR2 SQIVND (reference sequence). V shed 3 bases and J 4 bases; nucleotides not matched to a gene: 4. The CDR3 is made up of 14 amino acids. The CDR3 DNA sequence: TGTGCCAGTAGTATTTCCCAGGGGGCAGAGACCCAGTACTTC. It specifies CASSISQGAETQYF.

CDR3 in amino acids: CASSPRWGPQYEQYF. The DNA of the CDR3 is TGTGCCAGCAGCCCGAGGTGGGGGCCCCAATACGAGCAGTACTTC. The chain links TRBV13 to TRBJ2-7; a weak D match, TRBD1 (6 bases). The CDR3 has 15 residues. Between the trimmed V and J ends, which lost 5 bases and 4 bases, there was a span of 18 bases. From germline, CDR1 is PRHDT and CDR2 FYEKMQ (reference sequence).

The chain is built from TRBV2 and TRBJ2-1; 12 nucleotides align to TRBD1. V trimming: 8 bases; J trimming: 6 bases; junction bases outside the gene matches: 5. Germline CDR1 is SNHLY and CDR2 is FYNNEI. This CDR3 spans 14 amino acids. Here the CDR3 reads CASHGTGGGNEQFF. In nucleotides, the CDR3 is TGTGCCAGCCACGGGACAGGGGGCGGCAATGAGCAGTTCTTC.

V and J are TRBV7-9 and TRBJ1-3; 9 bases agree with TRBD1. The V segment lost 0 bases and the J segment 4 bases; nucleotides outside the gene matches: 4. The CDR3 sequence is 16 residues long. Germline-derived CDR1 and CDR2 are SEHNR and FQNEAQ (reference sequence). The CDR3, as DNA: TGTGCCAGCAGCTTAGCCGGGACAGGGTTCGGAAACACCATATATTTT. It codes for CASSLAGTGFGNTIYF. Full variable domain (outside the CDR3, taken from reference TRBV7-9 and TRBJ1-3): DTGVSQNPRHKITKRGQNVTFRCDPISEHNRLYWYRQTLGQGPEFLTYFQNEAQLEKSRLLSDRFSAERPKGSFSTLEIQRTEQGDSAMYLCASSLAGTGFGNTIYFGEGSWLTVV.